This T cell receptor beta chain was observed in a study of blood T cell repertoires in COVID-19. Some clones are missing from TCRdb's copy, which holds only in-frame ones; the method was immunoSEQ multiplex PCR. The table shows some 200,000 clones, with less than 90% occurring only once. Germline assignment: CDR1 SGHTS and CDR2 YDEGEE. Trimming removed 0 bases from V and 0 bases from J, with 16 bases in between. The CDR3 covers 18 residues. This TCR came from a woman aged 40 to 50 with acute or convalescent COVID-19. The specimen was peripheral blood. This chain connects TRBV5-8 to TRBJ1-5; no firm D call. The CDR3 DNA reads as TGTGCCAGCAGCTTGGGGAGGGCCAGGCCATATAGCAATCAGCCCCAGCATTTT. As protein: CASSLGRARPYSNQPQHF.